The rows below give T cell receptor beta chains drawn from one sample of a study of graft-versus-host responses after intestinal transplantation. Clones were sequenced by immunoSEQ multiplex PCR, and TCRdb holds only the in-frame ones, with some missing. Here the sample spans approximately 20,000 clones, 86% being singletons. Specimen: PBMCs, collected approximately 230 days after intestinal transplant. These receptors originate from a human patient who received an intestinal transplant, so some T cells may come from the graft donor. Each CDR3 is given with its conserved first and last residue. D genes are given only for firm matches. A clone size is listed for some rows: how often the clone was seen (once, few, many), or a class if it is expanded.

size | D | J | V | CDR3 | DNA
. | . | TRBJ1-1 | TRBV6-5 | CASRPAGVNTEAFF | TGTGCCAGCAGACCAGCGGGGGTGAACACTGAAGCTTTCTTT
few | . | TRBJ1-6 | TRBV5-3 | CAGPPLHF | TGTGCCGGACCACCCCTCCACTTT
. | . | TRBJ2-2 | TRBV11-3 | CASSLAGDSNTGELFF | TGTGCCAGCAGCTTAGCTGGGGACTCGAACACCGGGGAGCTGTTTTTT
. | . | TRBJ2-3 | TRBV27 | CASNLGSRFGADTQYF | TGTGCCAGCAACCTAGGTTCTCGATTCGGGGCAGATACGCAGTATTTT
few | TRBD1 | TRBJ2-3 | TRBV5-6 | CASSKGTGPLRTDTQYF | TGTGCCAGCAGCAAAGGGACAGGTCCTCTACGCACAGATACGCAGTATTTT
. | . | TRBJ2-2 | TRBV2 | CASSGEGGPRTGELFF | TGTGCCAGCAGTGGGGAAGGGGGGCCGCGGACCGGGGAGCTGTTTTTT
. | TRBD1 | TRBJ1-5 | TRBV6-5 | CASSEIQGPKPQHF | TGTGCCAGCAGTGAAATACAGGGGCCCAAGCCCCAGCATTTT
. | TRBD2 | TRBJ2-3 | TRBV5-4 | CASSQGLAGAGTQYF | TGTGCCAGCAGCCAGGGACTAGCGGGGGCCGGGACGCAGTATTTT
once | TRBD2 | TRBJ2-1 | TRBV10-3 | CAIRASGGADEQFF | TGTGCCATCAGGGCTAGCGGGGGGGCCGATGAGCAGTTCTTC
. | . | TRBJ2-7 | TRBV6-1 | CASSPDRLGNEQYF | TGTGCCAGCAGCCCAGACAGGTTAGGCAACGAGCAGTACTTC
. | TRBD1 | TRBJ1-4 | TRBV7-9 | CASSPGTGLEKLFF | TGTGCCAGCAGCCCCGGGACAGGGCTTGAAAAACTGTTTTTT